This TCR beta chain was sequenced during a study of blood T cell repertoires in COVID-19. This clone was found a few times. Some clones are missing from TCRdb's copy, which holds only in-frame ones; the method was immunoSEQ multiplex PCR. The sample records some 97,000 clones, more than 75% being singletons. Germline CDR1 reads SGHRS; CDR2 reads YFSETQ. The CDR3 has 14 amino acids. J was trimmed by 4 bases and V by 5 bases; bases with no gene match: 6. The receptor was isolated from a human donor in a cohort sampled during active COVID-19. The chain employs TRBV5-1 and TRBJ1-1; 9 bases agree with TRBD1. The material sequenced was peripheral blood. CDR3 nucleotide sequence: TGCGCCAGCAGGCAGGGACAGGGTGGCACTGAAGCTTTCTTT. Its translation is CASRQGQGGTEAFF.